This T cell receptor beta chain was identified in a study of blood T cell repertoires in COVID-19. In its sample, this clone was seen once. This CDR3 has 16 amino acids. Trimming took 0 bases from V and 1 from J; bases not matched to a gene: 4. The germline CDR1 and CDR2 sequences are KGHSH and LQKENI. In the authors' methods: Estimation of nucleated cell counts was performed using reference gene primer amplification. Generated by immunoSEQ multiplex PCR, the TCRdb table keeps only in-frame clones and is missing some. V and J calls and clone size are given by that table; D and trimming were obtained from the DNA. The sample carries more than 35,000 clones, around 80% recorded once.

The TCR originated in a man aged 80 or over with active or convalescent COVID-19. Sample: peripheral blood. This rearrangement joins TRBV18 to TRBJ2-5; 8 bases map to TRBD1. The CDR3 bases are TGTGCCAGCTCACCACCGGGGACAGGAACCCAAGAGACCCAGTACTTC. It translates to CASSPPGTGTQETQYF.